This is a list of T cell receptor beta chains from one sample in a study of cytomegalovirus exposure and HLA in healthy donors. The assay was immunoSEQ multiplex PCR, and TCRdb's table has in-frame clones only and misses some. This table has around 120,000 clones, roughly four fifths appearing once. Sequencing was carried out using PBMCs. These receptors were collected from a woman aged 45 to 65 in good health and CMV-seronegative. The CDR3 runs from the conserved cysteine through the conserved F or W. D genes are given only for firm matches. Size is stated for part of the rows, as once, few or many counts, or as a class when the clone is expanded.

>TRBJ2-2|TRBV27|TRBD2|-
CASSALAGVAGELFF
TGTGCCAGCAGTGCGCTAGCGGGAGTCGCCGGGGAGCTGTTTTTT
>TRBJ2-2|TRBV5-6|TRBD1|-
CASTVGTGGITGELFF
TGTGCCAGCACCGTAGGGACAGGGGGCATCACCGGGGAGCTGTTTTTT
>TRBJ1-4|TRBV30|-|-
CAWRQNDEKLFF
TGTGCCTGGAGGCAGAATGATGAAAAACTGTTTTTT
>TRBJ2-1|TRBV29-1|TRBD2|-
CSVELAGSSYNEQFF
TGCAGCGTTGAACTAGCGGGCAGCTCCTACAATGAGCAGTTCTTC
>TRBJ2-5|TRBV19|-|-
CASSMCVTDLPYQETQYF
TGTGCCAGTAGTATGTGCGTAACGGACTTACCGTACCAAGAGACCCAGTACTTC
>TRBJ2-3|TRBV4-1|-|-
CASSQEVSSHPTDTQYF
TGCGCCAGCAGCCAAGAGGTCTCTAGTCATCCCACAGATACGCAGTATTTT
>TRBJ1-4|TRBV30|TRBD1|-
CAWSAGTANEKLFF
TGTGCCTGGAGTGCCGGGACAGCTAATGAAAAACTGTTTTTT
>TRBJ1-2|TRBV6-5|-|-
CASSYSTANYGYTF
TGTGCCAGCAGTTACTCTACGGCTAACTATGGCTACACCTTC
>TRBJ2-6|TRBV27|TRBD1|few
CASSFRDRGPSGANVLTF
TGTGCCAGCAGTTTCCGTGACAGGGGTCCCTCTGGGGCCAACGTCCTGACTTTC
>TRBJ2-7|TRBV5-1|-|-
CASSYWDTSSYEQYF
TGCGCCAGCAGCTACTGGGACACAAGCTCCTACGAGCAGTACTTC
>TRBJ2-5|TRBV7-2|-|-
CASSLGLVETQYF
TGTGCCAGCAGCTTAGGTCTTGTGGAGACCCAGTACTTC
>TRBJ2-5|TRBV28|TRBD1|-
CASSFPTGTLSRETQYF
TGTGCCAGCAGTTTCCCGACAGGGACACTGAGTAGGGAGACCCAGTACTTC
>TRBJ2-6|TRBV2|-|-
CASSPDRASGANVLTF
TGTGCCAGCAGCCCCGACAGAGCGAGCGGGGCCAACGTCCTGACTTTC
>TRBJ1-6|TRBV5-3|-|-
CARRAARRVSPLHF
TGTGCCAGAAGGGCAGCCAGGAGGGTTTCACCCCTCCACTTT
>TRBJ1-2|TRBV5-4|TRBD1|-
CASTNRGYGYTF
TGTGCCAGCACCAACAGGGGGTATGGCTACACCTTC
>TRBJ2-7|TRBV10-1|TRBD1|-
CASSDTGGPLSYEQYF
TGCGCCAGCAGTGACACAGGGGGTCCTCTCTCCTACGAGCAGTACTTC
>TRBJ2-1|TRBV4-2|TRBD2|-
CASSPRAGRGSYNEQFF
TGTGCCAGCAGCCCGCGAGCGGGGCGGGGCTCCTACAATGAGCAGTTCTTC
>TRBJ1-2|TRBV18|-|once
CASSPPDRLAGYTF
TGTGCCAGCTCACCACCCGACCGACTCGCTGGCTACACCTTC
>TRBJ2-3|TRBV6-5|-|-
CASTRGGDTDTQYF
TGTGCCAGCACCCGAGGGGGGGATACAGATACGCAGTATTTT
>TRBJ1-1|TRBV10-3|TRBD1|-
CAISEGQGAISEAFF
TGTGCCATCAGTGAGGGACAGGGGGCGATCTCTGAAGCTTTCTTT
>TRBJ1-3|TRBV7-6|TRBD1|once
CASSLVATGTGALGNTIYF
TGTGCCAGCAGCTTAGTGGCCACCGGGACAGGGGCCCTTGGAAACACCATATATTTT
>TRBJ2-7|TRBV28|TRBD1|-
CASSSGTGDTYEQYF
TGTGCCAGCAGTTCAGGGACAGGGGATACCTACGAGCAGTACTTC
>TRBJ1-1|TRBV25-1|-|-
CASSIREGRGTEAFF
TGTGCCAGCAGTATACGGGAAGGGCGGGGAACTGAAGCTTTCTTT
>TRBJ1-5|TRBV7-9|-|-
CASSPEGGLAQHF
TGTGCCAGCAGCCCCGAGGGGGGGCTAGCCCAGCATTTT
>TRBJ2-7|TRBV28|TRBD2|-
CASNGGRRYEQYF
TGTGCCAGCAACGGCGGGAGACGGTACGAGCAGTACTTC
>TRBJ1-3|TRBV4-1|-|-
CASSQDPGTSGNTIYF
TGCGCCAGCAGCCAAGATCCCGGGACATCTGGAAACACCATATATTTT